A selection of T cell receptor beta chains follows, all from one sample in a study of neurological immune-mediated disorders. TCRdb reprocessed the 5' RACE reads via MiXCR and lists one record per CDR3 protein. The sample consists of fewer than 50,000 distinct CDR3 sequences, around 10% of them appearing once. The source material was PBMCs. These receptors came from a man aged 55 to 70 with HTLV-1-associated myelopathy (HAM/TSP). The conserved cysteine and the conserved F or W are not part of the CDR3 here. D genes are given only for firm matches.

j_call d_call v_call cdr3_aa
TRBJ2-2 . TRBV7-2 ASSPPWGWIRTGELF
TRBJ2-5 . TRBV5-6 ASSPPAGETQY
TRBJ2-7 . TRBV9 ASSPQGSSYEQY
TRBJ2-5 . TRBV20-1 SVASKETQY
TRBJ2-1 TRBD1 TRBV9 ANSHSGQVPYEQF
TRBJ2-2 TRBD2 TRBV20-1 SARAGGDTGELF
TRBJ2-5 TRBD2 TRBV12-3/TRBV12-4 ASGTSGGQMYQETQY
TRBJ2-5 TRBD2 TRBV5-1 ASSLEPGLQETQY
TRBJ2-5 . TRBV29-1 SVAGGAETQY
TRBJ1-2 . TRBV4-1 ANSQATPRGDGYT
TRBJ2-2 . TRBV9 ASSVAVRNTGELF
TRBJ2-7 TRBD1 TRBV28 ASSSGQRTTYEQY
TRBJ1-5 TRBD1 TRBV20-1 SAVGTGGNQPQH
TRBJ2-7 . TRBV29-1 SVRGSSYEQY
TRBJ1-1 . TRBV7-9 ASSLPGSTEAF
TRBJ2-3 . TRBV7-2 ASSLLVSFTDTQY
TRBJ2-7 . TRBV18 ASSEYDEQY
TRBJ2-1 . TRBV5-5 ASSLEASDRGNEQF
TRBJ2-3 . TRBV12-3/TRBV12-4 ASSLAVTDTQY
TRBJ2-7 . TRBV28 ASSLTGGVSYEQY
TRBJ1-1 TRBD1 TRBV9 ASSAQQGANTEAF
TRBJ1-6 . TRBV20-1 SAIPDFNSPLH
TRBJ1-2 TRBD1 TRBV4-2 ASSQITDRGLYGYT
TRBJ2-1 TRBD2 TRBV20-1 SAPGTGGGAGNEQF
TRBJ2-1 TRBD2 TRBV2 ASSGTSGRSEQF
TRBJ1-3 . TRBV10-3 AISSTSVITIY